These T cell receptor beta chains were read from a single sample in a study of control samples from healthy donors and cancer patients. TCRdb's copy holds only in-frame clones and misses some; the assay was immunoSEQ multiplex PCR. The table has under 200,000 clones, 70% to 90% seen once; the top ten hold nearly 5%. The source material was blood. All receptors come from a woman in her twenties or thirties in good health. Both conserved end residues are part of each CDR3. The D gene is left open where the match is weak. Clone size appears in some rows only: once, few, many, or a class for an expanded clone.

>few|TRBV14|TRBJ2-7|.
TGTGCCAGCAGCCAAGGCTACGAGCAGTACTTC
CASSQGYEQYF
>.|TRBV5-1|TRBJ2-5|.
TGCGCCAGCAGCTCTTTCGCTAGCGCGGGGGAGACCCAGTACTTC
CASSSFASAGETQYF
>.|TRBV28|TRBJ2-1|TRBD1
TGTGCCAGCACCCAAAGTGGGGACAGGGGCCCCCCGCCCAACAATGAGCAGTTCTTC
CASTQSGDRGPPPNNEQFF
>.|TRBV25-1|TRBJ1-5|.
TGTGCCAGCAGTGACAGGGCGGAGCCCCAGCATTTT
CASSDRAEPQHF
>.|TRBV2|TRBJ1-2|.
TGTGCCAGCACCCCCCGGGATGGCTACACCTTC
CASTPRDGYTF
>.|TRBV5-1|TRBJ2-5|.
TGCGCCAGCGGCCAGGGGACCCAGGGAGAAACCCAGTACTTC
CASGQGTQGETQYF
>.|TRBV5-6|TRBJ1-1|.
TGTGCCAGCAGCTTTCTCGGGGTTAGCACTGAAGCTTTCTTT
CASSFLGVSTEAFF
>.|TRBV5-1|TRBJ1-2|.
TGCGCCAGCAGCTTGGGAGGGAAAAACGTCTATGGCTACACCTTC
CASSLGGKNVYGYTF
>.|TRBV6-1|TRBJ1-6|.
TGTGCCAGCAGTGAACCACTCCCTAGAACACCCCTCCACTTT
CASSEPLPRTPLHF
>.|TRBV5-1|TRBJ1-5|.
TGCGCCAGCAGCTTGTCACCAGACGGTCAGCCCCAGCATTTT
CASSLSPDGQPQHF
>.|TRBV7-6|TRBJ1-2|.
TGTGCCAGCAGCTTAGAAGCAGGGTCTAACTATGGCTACACCTTC
CASSLEAGSNYGYTF
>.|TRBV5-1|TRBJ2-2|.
TGCGCCAGCAGCTTGGTTGCGACAAGTAAGGCCGGGGAGCTGTTTTTT
CASSLVATSKAGELFF
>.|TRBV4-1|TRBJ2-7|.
TGCGCCAGCAGCCAAGTGTGGGGAGCGGACCAGGCCTTGGAGCAGTACTTC
CASSQVWGADQALEQYF
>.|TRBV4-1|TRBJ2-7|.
TGCGCCAGCAGCCAAGTCAGCACGAGCTCCTACGAGCAGTACTTC
CASSQVSTSSYEQYF
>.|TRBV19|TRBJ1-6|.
TGTGCCAGTACCATCATACCCGGGACGACGACCCTCCACTTT
CASTIIPGTTTLHF
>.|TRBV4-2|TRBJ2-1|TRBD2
TGTGCCAGCAGCCAAGACGGGACTAGCGGGAGGCAGTTCTTC
CASSQDGTSGRQFF
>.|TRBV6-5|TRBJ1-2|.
TGTGCCAGCAGTTATGGGGGGAAGGGAGGCTACACCTTC
CASSYGGKGGYTF
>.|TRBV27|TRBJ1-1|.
TGTGCCAGCAGTTCGGGGCCAGAAGCTTTCTTT
CASSSGPEAFF
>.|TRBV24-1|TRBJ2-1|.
TGTGCCACCCAGCTATACAATGAGCAGTTCTTC
CATQLYNEQFF
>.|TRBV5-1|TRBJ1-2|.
TGCGCCAGCAGATCAGCCCCGGGGCTACTCCGGCTCTATGGCTACACCTTC
CASRSAPGLLRLYGYTF
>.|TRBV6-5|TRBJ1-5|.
TGTGCCAGCAGTCGGGACGGAAATCAGCCCCAGCATTTT
CASSRDGNQPQHF
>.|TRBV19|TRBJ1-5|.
TGTGCCAGTATGGCGGCCAGCCGAAGCAATCAGCCCCAGCATTTT
CASMAASRSNQPQHF
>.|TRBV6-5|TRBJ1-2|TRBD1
TGTGCCAGCAGTAACAGGGGGCGCGTCCATGGCTACACCTTC
CASSNRGRVHGYTF
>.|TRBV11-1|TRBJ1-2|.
TGTGCCAGCAGCCCCCGGGACGATCTGAGCTACACCTTC
CASSPRDDLSYTF
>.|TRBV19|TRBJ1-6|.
TGTGCCAGTAGTATAGTGACCCACCAGAGTTCACCCCTCCACTTT
CASSIVTHQSSPLHF
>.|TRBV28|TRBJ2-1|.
TGTGCCAGCAATTGGCGTTCCTACAATGAGCAGTTCTTC
CASNWRSYNEQFF
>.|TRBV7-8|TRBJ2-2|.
TGTGCCAGCAGCTTACGGAGCAGCACCGGGGAGCTGTTTTTT
CASSLRSSTGELFF
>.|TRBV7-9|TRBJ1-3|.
TGTGCCAGCAGCTTGTCGACAGGCTCTGGAAACACCATATATTTT
CASSLSTGSGNTIYF
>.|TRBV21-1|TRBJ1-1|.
TGTGCCCACCCAGGGACAGGGACCACTGAAGCTTTCTTT
CAHPGTGTTEAFF
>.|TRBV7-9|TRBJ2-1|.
TGTGCCAGCAGCTTATTAGGGGGGAATGAGCAGTTCTTC
CASSLLGGNEQFF
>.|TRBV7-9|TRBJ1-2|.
TGTGCCACAGGGACCGTACCACCTTCGGGTGGCTACACCTTC
CATGTVPPSGGYTF
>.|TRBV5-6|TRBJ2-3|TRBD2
TGTGCCAGCAGCTTTGGTCGGGGGGGCTTAGAGGCAGATACGCAGTATTTT
CASSFGRGGLEADTQYF
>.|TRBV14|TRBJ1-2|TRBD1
TGTGCCAGCAGCCAAGGCGGGACAGACTATGGCTACACCTTC
CASSQGGTDYGYTF
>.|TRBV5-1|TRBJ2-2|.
TGCGCCAGCAGCCCCTCCCGGCAGGGAGCCACCGGGGAGCTGTTTTTT
CASSPSRQGATGELFF
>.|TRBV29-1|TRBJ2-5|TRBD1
TGCAGCGCCTCCGCGGACAGGGGTGAGACCCAGTACTTC
CSASADRGETQYF
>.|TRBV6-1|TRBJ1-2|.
TGTGCCAGCAGTGAGAGGGAATACGGTGGCTACACCTTC
CASSEREYGGYTF
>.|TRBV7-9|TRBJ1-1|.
TGTGCCAGCAGCTTAGTGGCGGGCACTGAAGCTTTCTTT
CASSLVAGTEAFF
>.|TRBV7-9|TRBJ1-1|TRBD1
TGTGCCAGCAGCGCATACAGGGGAGATGGGACTGAAGCTTTCTTT
CASSAYRGDGTEAFF
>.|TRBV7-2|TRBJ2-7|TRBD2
TGTGCCAGCAGCCCCGACCCTAGCGGGCCGAGGCACGAGCAGTACTTC
CASSPDPSGPRHEQYF
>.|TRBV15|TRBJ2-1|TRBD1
TGTGCCACCAGCGGGGGACAGGGACACGATGAGCAGTTCTTC
CATSGGQGHDEQFF
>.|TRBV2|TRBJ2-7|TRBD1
TGTGCCCGAGGACAGGGGCACTCCTACGAGCAGTACTTC
CARGQGHSYEQYF
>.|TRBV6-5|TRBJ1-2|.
TGTGCCAGCAGAAACACGAACTATGGCTACACCTTC
CASRNTNYGYTF
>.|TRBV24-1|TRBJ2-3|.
TGTGCCACCAGTGATTTCAGAGAAACCAGGGCCCCCACAGATACGCAGTATTTT
CATSDFRETRAPTDTQYF
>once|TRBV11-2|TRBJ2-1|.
TGTGCCAGCAGCTTCCTAAGCGTCGGGGATGAGCAGTTCTTC
CASSFLSVGDEQFF
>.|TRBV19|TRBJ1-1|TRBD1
TGTGCCAGTAGTATACAGGGACAGCCTGAAGCTTTCTTT
CASSIQGQPEAFF
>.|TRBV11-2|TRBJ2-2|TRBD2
TGTGCCAGCAGCTCCCCTACGGTGTTGAGCGGGGTTAACACCGGGGAGCTGTTTTTT
CASSSPTVLSGVNTGELFF
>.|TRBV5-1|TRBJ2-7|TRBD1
TGCGCCAGCACCCTAGATGGGACAGGCTCCTACGAGCAGTACTTC
CASTLDGTGSYEQYF
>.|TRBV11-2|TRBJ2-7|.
TGTGCCAGCAGCTCCGGGACCCACTACGAGCAGTACTTC
CASSSGTHYEQYF
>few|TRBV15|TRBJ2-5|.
TGTGCCACCAGCACGAGGGGGGGCCAAGAGACCCAGTACTTC
CATSTRGGQETQYF
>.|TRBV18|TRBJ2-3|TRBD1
TGTGCCAGCTCCGCAGGGGGCCCGGGCACAGATACGCAGTATTTT
CASSAGGPGTDTQYF
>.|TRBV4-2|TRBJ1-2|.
TGTGCCAGCAGCCAAGATTTGCACAGCAACTATGGCTACACCTTC
CASSQDLHSNYGYTF
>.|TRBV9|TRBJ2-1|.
TGTGCCAGCAGCGTAGGACAGCCCATGAGCTCCTACAATGAGCAGTTCTTC
CASSVGQPMSSYNEQFF
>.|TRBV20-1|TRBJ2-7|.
TGCAGTGCTAGAGACAACTACGAGCAGTACTTC
CSARDNYEQYF
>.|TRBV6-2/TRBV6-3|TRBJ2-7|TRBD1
TGTGCCAGCAGCCCCTGGGGACAGGGACCCCGATACGAGCAGTACTTC
CASSPWGQGPRYEQYF